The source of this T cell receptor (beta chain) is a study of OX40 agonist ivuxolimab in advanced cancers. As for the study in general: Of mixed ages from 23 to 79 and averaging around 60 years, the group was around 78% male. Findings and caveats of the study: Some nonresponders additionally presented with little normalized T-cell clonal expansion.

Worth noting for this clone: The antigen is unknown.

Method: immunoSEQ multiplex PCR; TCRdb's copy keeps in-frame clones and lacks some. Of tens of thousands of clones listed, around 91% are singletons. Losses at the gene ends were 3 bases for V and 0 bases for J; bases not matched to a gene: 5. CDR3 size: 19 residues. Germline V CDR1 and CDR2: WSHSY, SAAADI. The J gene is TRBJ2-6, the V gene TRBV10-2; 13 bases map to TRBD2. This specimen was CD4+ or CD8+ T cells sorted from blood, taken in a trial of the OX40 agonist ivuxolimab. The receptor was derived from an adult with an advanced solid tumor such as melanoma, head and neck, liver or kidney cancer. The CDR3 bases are TGCGCCAGCAGTGACTTGGGGACTAGCGGGATCTCTGGGGCCAACGTCCTGACTTTC. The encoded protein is CASSDLGTSGISGANVLTF.